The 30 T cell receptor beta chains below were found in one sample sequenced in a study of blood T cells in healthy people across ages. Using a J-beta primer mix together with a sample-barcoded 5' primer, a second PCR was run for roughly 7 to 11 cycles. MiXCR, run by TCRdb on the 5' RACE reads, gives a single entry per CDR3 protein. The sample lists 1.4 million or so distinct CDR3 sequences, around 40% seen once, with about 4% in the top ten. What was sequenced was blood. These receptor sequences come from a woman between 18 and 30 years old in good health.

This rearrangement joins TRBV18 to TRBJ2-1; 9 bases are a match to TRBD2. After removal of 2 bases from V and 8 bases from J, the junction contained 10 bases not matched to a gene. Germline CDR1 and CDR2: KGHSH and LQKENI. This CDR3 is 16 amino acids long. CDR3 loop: CASSPRRTSEGHEQFF. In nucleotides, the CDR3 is TGTGCCAGCTCACCAAGAAGGACTAGCGAGGGCCATGAGCAGTTCTTC.

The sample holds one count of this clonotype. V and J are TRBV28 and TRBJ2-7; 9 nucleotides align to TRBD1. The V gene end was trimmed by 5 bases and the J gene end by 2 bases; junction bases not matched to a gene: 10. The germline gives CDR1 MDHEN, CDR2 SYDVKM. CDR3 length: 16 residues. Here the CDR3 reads CASSPLRDRVPYEQYF. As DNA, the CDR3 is TGTGCCAGCAGTCCGCTCCGGGACAGGGTCCCCTACGAGCAGTACTTC.

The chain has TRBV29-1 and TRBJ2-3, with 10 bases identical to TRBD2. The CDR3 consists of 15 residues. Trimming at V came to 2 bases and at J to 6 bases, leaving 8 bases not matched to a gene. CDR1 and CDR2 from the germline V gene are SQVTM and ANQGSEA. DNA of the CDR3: TGCAGCGTTGAAAACGCTAGCGGGGGCCCGGATACGCAGTATTTT. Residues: CSVENASGGPDTQYF.

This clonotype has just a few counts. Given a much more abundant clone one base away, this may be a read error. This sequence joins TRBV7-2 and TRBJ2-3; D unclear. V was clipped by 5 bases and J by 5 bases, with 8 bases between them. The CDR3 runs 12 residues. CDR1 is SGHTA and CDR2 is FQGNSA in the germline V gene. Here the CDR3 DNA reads TGTGCCAGCAGCATGGGCCTAGATACGCAGTATTTT. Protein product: CASSMGLDTQYF. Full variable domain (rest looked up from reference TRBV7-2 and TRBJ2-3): GAGVSQSPSNKVTEKGKDVELRCDPISGHTALYWYRQSLGQGLEFLIYFQGNSAPDKSGLPSDRFSAERTGGSVSTLTIQRTQQEDSAVYLCASSMGLDTQYFGPGTRLTVL.

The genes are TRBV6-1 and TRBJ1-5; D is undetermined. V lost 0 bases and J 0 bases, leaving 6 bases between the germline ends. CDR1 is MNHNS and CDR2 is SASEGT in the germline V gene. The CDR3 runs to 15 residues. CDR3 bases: TGTGCCAGCAGTGAAGCAGGGCGTAGCAATCAGCCCCAGCATTTT. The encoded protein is CASSEAGRSNQPQHF.

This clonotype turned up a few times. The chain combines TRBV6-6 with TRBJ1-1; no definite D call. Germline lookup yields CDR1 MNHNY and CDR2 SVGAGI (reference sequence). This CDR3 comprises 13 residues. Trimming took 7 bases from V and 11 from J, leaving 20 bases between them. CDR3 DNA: TGTGCCAGCACTACCCCAGCCCCGAATGTCGCTTTCTTT. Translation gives CASTTPAPNVAFF.

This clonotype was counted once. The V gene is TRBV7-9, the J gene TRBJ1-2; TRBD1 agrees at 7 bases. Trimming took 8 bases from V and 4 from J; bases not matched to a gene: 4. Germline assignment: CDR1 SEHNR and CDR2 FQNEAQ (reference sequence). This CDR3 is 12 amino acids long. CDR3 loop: CASPTGTYGYTF. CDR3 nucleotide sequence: TGTGCCAGCCCGACAGGGACCTATGGCTACACCTTC. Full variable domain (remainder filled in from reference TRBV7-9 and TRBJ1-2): DTGVSQNPRHKITKRGQNVTFRCDPISEHNRLYWYRQTLGQGPEFLTYFQNEAQLEKSRLLSDRFSAERPKGSFSTLEIQRTEQGDSAMYLCASPTGTYGYTFGSGTRLTVV.

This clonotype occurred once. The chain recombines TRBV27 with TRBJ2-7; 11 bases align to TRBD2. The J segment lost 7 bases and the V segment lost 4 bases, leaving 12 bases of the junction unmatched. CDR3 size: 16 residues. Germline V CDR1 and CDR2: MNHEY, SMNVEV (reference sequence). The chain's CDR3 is CASSSLAGGHRREQYF. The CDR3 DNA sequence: TGTGCCAGCAGTTCTCTAGCGGGAGGCCACCGACGTGAGCAGTACTTC.

This chain's CDR3 is CASSPQKSGSPYNEQFF. The CDR3 nucleotides read TGTGCCAGCAGTCCCCAGAAGAGCGGGAGTCCCTACAATGAGCAGTTCTTC. The genes are TRBV12-3 or TRBV12-4 and TRBJ2-1, with 8 bases matching TRBD2. The CDR3 runs 17 residues. The J segment lost 2 bases and the V segment lost 5 bases, leaving 11 bases of the junction unmatched.

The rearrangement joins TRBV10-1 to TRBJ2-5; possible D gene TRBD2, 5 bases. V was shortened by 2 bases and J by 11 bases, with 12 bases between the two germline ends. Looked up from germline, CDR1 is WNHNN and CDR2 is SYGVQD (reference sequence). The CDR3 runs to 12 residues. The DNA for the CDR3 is TGCGCCAGCAGTGAGACGAGGGATGAGCAGTACTTC. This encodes CASSETRDEQYF.

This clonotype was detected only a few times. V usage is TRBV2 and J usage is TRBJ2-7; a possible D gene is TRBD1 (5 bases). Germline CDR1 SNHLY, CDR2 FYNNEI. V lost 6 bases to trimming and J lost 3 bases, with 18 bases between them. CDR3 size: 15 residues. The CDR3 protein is CASRSRGSPIYEQYF. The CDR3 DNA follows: TGTGCCAGCAGGTCTAGGGGCTCGCCTATCTACGAGCAGTACTTC.

The DNA for the CDR3 is TGTGCCAGCAGCTTAAGAAGAGGCGCAACCTCCTTATCCTACGAGCAGTACTTC. This translates into CASSLRRGATSLSYEQYF. The chain links TRBV7-8 to TRBJ2-7; D uncertain. The V end was cut by 2 bases, the J end by 1 base, with 21 bases between. The CDR3 has 18 residues. Germline V CDR1 and CDR2: SGHVS, FQNEAQ. The whole variable domain, remainder taken from reference TRBV7-8 and TRBJ2-7, is GAGVSQSPRYKVAKRGQDVALRCDPISGHVSLFWYQQALGQGPEFLTYFQNEAQLDKSGLPSDRFFAERPEGSVSTLKIQRTQQEDSAVYLCASSLRRGATSLSYEQYFGPGTRLTVT.

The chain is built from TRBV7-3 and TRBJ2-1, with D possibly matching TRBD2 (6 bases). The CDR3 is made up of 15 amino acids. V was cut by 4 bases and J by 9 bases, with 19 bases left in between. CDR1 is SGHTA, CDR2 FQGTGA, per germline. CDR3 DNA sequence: TGTGCCAGCAGCTCGCGACTAGTGGGAAATACTGAGCAGTTCTTC. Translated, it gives CASSSRLVGNTEQFF.

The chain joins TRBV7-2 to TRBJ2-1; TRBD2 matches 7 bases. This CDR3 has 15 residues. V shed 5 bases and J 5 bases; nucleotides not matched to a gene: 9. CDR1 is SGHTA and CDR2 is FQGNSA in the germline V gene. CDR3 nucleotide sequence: TGTGCCAGCAGCCTTGGCGGGAGTCTCGACAATGAGCAGTTCTTC. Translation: CASSLGGSLDNEQFF.

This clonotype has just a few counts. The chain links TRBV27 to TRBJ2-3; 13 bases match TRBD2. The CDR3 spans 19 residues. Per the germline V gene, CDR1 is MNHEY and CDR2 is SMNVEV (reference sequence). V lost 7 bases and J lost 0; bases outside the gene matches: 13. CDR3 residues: CASTPNPGLAGFSTDTQYF. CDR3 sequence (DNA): TGTGCCAGCACCCCCAACCCGGGACTAGCGGGGTTTAGCACAGATACGCAGTATTTT.

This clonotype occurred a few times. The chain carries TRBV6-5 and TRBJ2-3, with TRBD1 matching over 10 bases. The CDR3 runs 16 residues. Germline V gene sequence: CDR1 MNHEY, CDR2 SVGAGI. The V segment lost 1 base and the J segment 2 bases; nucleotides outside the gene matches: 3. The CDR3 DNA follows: TGTGCCAGCAGTTACTTGGGACAGGGGAACACAGATACGCAGTATTTT. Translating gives CASSYLGQGNTDTQYF.

The DNA for the CDR3 is TGTGCCACCAGCAGAGATATTCCCACAGATACGCAGTATTTT. The encoded protein is CATSRDIPTDTQYF. The chain employs TRBV15 and TRBJ2-3; no definite D call. The V gene lost 0 bases and the J gene lost 2 bases, with 6 bases spanning the gap. The CDR3 contains 14 residues. Germline V gene sequence: CDR1 LNHNV, CDR2 YYDKDF (reference sequence).

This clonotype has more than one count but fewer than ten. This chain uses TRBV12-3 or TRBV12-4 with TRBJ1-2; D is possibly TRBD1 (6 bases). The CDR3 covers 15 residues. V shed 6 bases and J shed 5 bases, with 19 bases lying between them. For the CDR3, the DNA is TGTGCCAGCAGCCCGCCCCAGGGGCGGGGATATGGCTACACCTTC. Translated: CASSPPQGRGYGYTF.

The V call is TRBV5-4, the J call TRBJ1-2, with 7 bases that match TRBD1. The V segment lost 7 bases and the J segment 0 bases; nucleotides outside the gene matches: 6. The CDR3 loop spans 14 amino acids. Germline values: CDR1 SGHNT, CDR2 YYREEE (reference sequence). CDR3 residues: CASATTGTNYGYTF. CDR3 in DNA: TGTGCCAGCGCAACGACAGGGACTAACTATGGCTACACCTTC.

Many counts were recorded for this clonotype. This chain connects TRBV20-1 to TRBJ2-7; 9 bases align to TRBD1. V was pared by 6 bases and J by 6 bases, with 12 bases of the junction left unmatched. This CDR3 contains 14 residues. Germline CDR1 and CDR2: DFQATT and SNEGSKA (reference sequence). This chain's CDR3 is CSALNRDRDAEQYF. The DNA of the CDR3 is TGCAGTGCCCTAAACCGGGACAGGGATGCCGAGCAGTACTTC.

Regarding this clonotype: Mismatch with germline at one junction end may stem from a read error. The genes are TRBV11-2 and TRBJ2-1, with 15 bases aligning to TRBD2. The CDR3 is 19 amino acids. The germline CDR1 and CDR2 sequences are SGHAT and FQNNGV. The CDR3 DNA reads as TGTGCCAGCAGCCTCAGGACTAGCGGGAGGGCCGGAACCTACCATGAGCAGTTCTTC. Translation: CASSLRTSGRAGTYHEQFF.

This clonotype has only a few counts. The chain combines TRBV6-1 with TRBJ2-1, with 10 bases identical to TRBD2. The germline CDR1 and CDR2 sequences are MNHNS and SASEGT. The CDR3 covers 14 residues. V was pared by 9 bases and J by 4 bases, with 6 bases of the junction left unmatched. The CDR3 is CASGRTSGYNEQFF. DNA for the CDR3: TGTGCCAGTGGGAGGACTAGCGGTTACAATGAGCAGTTCTTC.

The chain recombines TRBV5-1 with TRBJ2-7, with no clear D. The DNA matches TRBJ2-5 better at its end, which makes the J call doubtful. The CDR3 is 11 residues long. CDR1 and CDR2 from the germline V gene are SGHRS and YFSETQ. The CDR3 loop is CASSRFETQYF. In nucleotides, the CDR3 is TGCGCCAGCAGCCGCTTCGAGACCCAGTACTTC.

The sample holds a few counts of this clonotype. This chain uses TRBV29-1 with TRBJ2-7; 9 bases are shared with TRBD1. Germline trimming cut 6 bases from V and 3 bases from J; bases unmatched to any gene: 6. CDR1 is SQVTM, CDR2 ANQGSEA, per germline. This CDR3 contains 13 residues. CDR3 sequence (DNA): TGCAGCGTCACGCCGGGACAGGGCTACGAGCAGTACTTC. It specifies CSVTPGQGYEQYF.

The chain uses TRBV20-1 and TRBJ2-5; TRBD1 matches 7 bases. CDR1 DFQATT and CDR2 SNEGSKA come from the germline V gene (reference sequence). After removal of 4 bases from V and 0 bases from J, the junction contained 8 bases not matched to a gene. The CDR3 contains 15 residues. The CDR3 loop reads CSATDGTEYQETQYF. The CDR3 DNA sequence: TGCAGTGCTACTGATGGGACAGAGTACCAAGAGACCCAGTACTTC.

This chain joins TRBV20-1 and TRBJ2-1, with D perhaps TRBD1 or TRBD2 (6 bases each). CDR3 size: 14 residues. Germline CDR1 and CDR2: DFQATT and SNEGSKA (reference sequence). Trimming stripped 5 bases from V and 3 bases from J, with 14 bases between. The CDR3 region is CSASGGKGYNEQFF. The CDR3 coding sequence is TGCAGTGCTTCCGGGGGCAAAGGCTACAATGAGCAGTTCTTC.

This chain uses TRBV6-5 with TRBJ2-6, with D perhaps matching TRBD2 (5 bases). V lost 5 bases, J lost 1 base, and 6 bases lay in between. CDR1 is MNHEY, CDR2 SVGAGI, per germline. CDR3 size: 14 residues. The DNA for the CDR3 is TGTGCCAGCAGTCGGACTTCTGGGGCCAACGTCCTGACTTTC. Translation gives CASSRTSGANVLTF.

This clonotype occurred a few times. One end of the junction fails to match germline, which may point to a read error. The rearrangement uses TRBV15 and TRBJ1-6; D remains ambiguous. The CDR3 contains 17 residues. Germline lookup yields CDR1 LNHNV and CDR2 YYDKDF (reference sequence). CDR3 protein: CATSTAFLPAPNSALHF. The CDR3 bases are TGTGCCACCAGCACCGCATTTCTCCCTGCCCCTAATTCAGCCCTCCACTTT. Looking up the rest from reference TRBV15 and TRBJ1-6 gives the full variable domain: DAMVIQNPRYQVTQFGKPVTLSCSQTLNHNVMYWYQQKSSQAPKLLFHYYDKDFNNEADTPDNFQSRRPNTSFCFLDIRSPGLGDTAMYLCATSTAFLPAPNSALHFGNGTRLTVT.

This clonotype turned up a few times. This CDR3 is CASSGGTWQETQYF. For the CDR3, the DNA is TGTGCCAGCAGCGGTGGGACTTGGCAAGAGACCCAGTACTTC. The genes are TRBV7-2 and TRBJ2-5; maybe TRBD2 (6 bases). Trimming removed 5 bases from V and 2 bases from J, with 12 bases in between. Germline-derived CDR1 and CDR2 are SGHTA and FQGNSA. The CDR3 loop spans 14 amino acids.

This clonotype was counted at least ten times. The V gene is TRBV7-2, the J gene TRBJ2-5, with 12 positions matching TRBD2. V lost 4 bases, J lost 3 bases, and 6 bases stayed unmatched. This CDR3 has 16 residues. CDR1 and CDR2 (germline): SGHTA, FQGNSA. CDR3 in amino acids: CASSSWTSGEEETQYF. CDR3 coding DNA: TGTGCCAGCAGCTCCTGGACTAGCGGGGAAGAAGAGACCCAGTACTTC.